Presented here are 9 T cell receptor beta chains from one specimen sequenced in a study of read filtering for tumor transcriptome and immune sequencing. From about 400 ng of RNA, a library with molecular barcoded alpha/delta and beta/gamma adaptors was made. TCRdb used MiXCR to reprocess the reads, holding one entry per CDR3 protein. The repertoire holds fewer than 90,000 distinct CDR3 sequences, with 9% to 15% as singletons. The material sequenced was a population of CD138-negative cells sorted from bone marrow. These receptor sequences come from a donor aged 40 or older with multiple myeloma.

The sample holds many counts of this clonotype. This chain uses TRBV6-6 with TRBJ1-1, with D maybe TRBD1 (5 bases). The CDR3 contains 15 residues. Germline CDR1 MNHNY, CDR2 SVGAGI (reference sequence). Trimming removed 4 bases at V and 0 bases at J, with 12 bases between. CDR3 sequence: CASSFPEGVNTEAFF. The CDR3 DNA sequence: TGTGCCAGCAGTTTCCCCGAAGGGGTGAACACTGAAGCTTTCTTT.

This clonotype occurred many times. The rearrangement joins TRBV14 to TRBJ1-4; D gene uncertain. CDR1 and CDR2 from the germline V gene are SGHDN and FVKESK. Trimming left V 4 bases short and J 0 bases short, with 9 bases between. CDR3 length: 15 amino acids. In DNA, the CDR3 is TGTGCCAGCAGCCGGTGGCAGTCAACTAATGAAAAACTGTTTTTT. Residues: CASSRWQSTNEKLFF.

Ten or more counts support this clonotype. This sequence joins TRBV5-1 and TRBJ1-4; D might be TRBD1 (5 bases). Germline loops: CDR1 SGHRS, CDR2 YFSETQ. The CDR3 covers 14 residues. V was cut by 4 bases and J by 1 base, with 8 bases left in between. DNA of the CDR3: TGCGCCAGCAGCGGGGACGGAACTAATGAAAAACTGTTTTTT. Protein product: CASSGDGTNEKLFF.

V is TRBV5-1 and J is TRBJ1-5; no firm D call. Germline CDR1 is SGHRS and CDR2 is YFSETQ. The V end lost 3 bases, the J end lost 4 bases, and 8 bases lay between the germline ends. The CDR3 length is 13 residues. Here the CDR3 reads CASSWHPNQPQHF. In nucleotides, the CDR3 is TGCGCCAGCAGCTGGCACCCGAATCAGCCCCAGCATTTT.

About this clonotype: A much larger clonotype is one base distant, so this may be a read error. The chain is built from TRBV20-1 and TRBJ1-2, with D unresolved. From germline, CDR1 is DFQATT and CDR2 SNEGSKA (reference sequence). This CDR3 region has 11 residues. For the CDR3, the DNA is TGCAGTGCAGGAGCAAACTATGGCTACGCCTTC. Translated, it gives CSAGANYGYAF.

This clonotype was counted ten times or more. The rearrangement uses TRBV5-4 and TRBJ2-1; a weak D match, TRBD2 (5 bases). There are 16 residues in the CDR3. Trimming pared 4 bases from V and 5 bases from J, leaving 19 bases between. Germline-derived CDR1 and CDR2 are SGHNT and YYREEE (reference sequence). This CDR3 is CASSLEGAQRHNEQFF. CDR3 nucleotides: TGTGCCAGCAGCCTCGAGGGAGCGCAACGCCACAATGAGCAGTTCTTC. The full variable domain, in which reference TRBV5-4 and TRBJ2-1 provide the parts outside the CDR3, is ETGVTQSPTHLIKTRGQQVTLRCSSQSGHNTVSWYQQALGQGPQFIFQYYREEENGRGNFPPRFSGLQFPNYSSELNVNALELDDSALYLCASSLEGAQRHNEQFFGPGTRLTVL.

This clonotype was observed at least ten times. This chain joins TRBV30 and TRBJ2-7; 7 bases fit TRBD2. There are 16 residues in the CDR3. The trim removed 2 bases at V and 3 bases at J, leaving 13 bases unmatched. Germline V lookup: CDR1 GTSNPN, CDR2 SVGIG (reference sequence). The CDR3 nucleotides read TGTGCCTGGAGTAAACGACAGTGGAGGGACTACTACGAGCAGTACTTC. This codes for CAWSKRQWRDYYEQYF. Full variable domain (outside the CDR3, taken from reference TRBV30 and TRBJ2-7): SQTIHQWPATLVQPVGSPLSLECTVEGTSNPNLYWYRQAAGRGLQLLFYSVGIGQISSEVPQNLSASRPQDRQFILSSKKLLLSDSGFYLCAWSKRQWRDYYEQYFGPGTRLTVT.

This clonotype has a count of ten or more. The J gene is TRBJ2-5, the V gene TRBV12-3 or TRBV12-4; a possible D gene is TRBD2 (6 bases). This CDR3 has 13 amino acids. Trimming shortened V by 5 bases and J by 4 bases, and 11 bases separated the two germline ends. The CDR3 here is CASSPTSSETQYF. CDR3 nucleotide sequence: TGTGCCAGCAGTCCGACTAGTTCAGAGACCCAGTACTTC.

As concerns this clonotype: This may arise from a read error, as a much more abundant clone is one base away. This rearrangement joins TRBV6-5 to TRBJ2-5; 8 bases agree with TRBD1. This CDR3 has 14 residues. Germline CDR1 and CDR2: MNHEY and SVGAGI. CDR3 sequence: CASISAGGQGTQYF. In DNA form, the CDR3 reads TGTGCCAGCATATCCGCAGGGGGCCAAGGGACCCAGTACTTC.